The 9 T cell receptor beta chains below all came from one sample that was sequenced in a study of cytomegalovirus exposure and HLA in healthy donors. PCR primers comprised 60 Vbeta and 13 Jbeta primers. Only in-frame clones appear in the TCRdb table, and some are missing; sequencing was by immunoSEQ multiplex PCR. The profile shows approximately 220,000 clones, over 80% of them singletons. The sequenced sample consisted of PBMCs. These receptors were collected from a man in his forties in good health and CMV-seropositive.

The rearrangement uses TRBV9 and TRBJ2-5; TRBD2 might be the D (5 bases). V was trimmed by 0 bases and J by 1 base, leaving 10 bases between them. The CDR3 is 15 residues long. Germline V gene lookup returns CDR1 SGDLS and CDR2 YYNGEE. CDR3 sequence reads: CASSVAGGLQETQYF. The CDR3 bases are TGTGCCAGCAGCGTAGCTGGCGGACTCCAAGAGACCCAGTACTTC.

This chain joins TRBV6-5 and TRBJ2-7; 7 nucleotides align to TRBD1. The CDR3 is made up of 15 amino acids. Germline CDR1 is MNHEY and CDR2 is SVGAGI. The V segment lost 4 bases and the J segment 3 bases; nucleotides outside the gene matches: 9. The CDR3 DNA follows: TGTGCCAGCAGTTTAGAGGGGACAGCCGACTACGAGCAGTACTTC. Its protein is CASSLEGTADYEQYF.

This chain links TRBV5-1 with TRBJ2-3, with TRBD1 identical over 10 bases. Trimming at V came to 0 bases and at J to 5 bases, leaving 6 bases not matched to a gene. Germline assignment: CDR1 SGHRS and CDR2 YFSETQ. The CDR3 extends over 16 amino acids. CDR3 nucleotide sequence: TGCGCCAGCAGCTTGGTGGGACAGGGGTTTGGAGATACGCAGTATTTT. Translating it yields CASSLVGQGFGDTQYF. Full variable domain (outside the CDR3, taken from reference TRBV5-1 and TRBJ2-3): KAGVTQTPRYLIKTRGQQVTLSCSPISGHRSVSWYQQTPGQGLQFLFEYFSETQRNKGNFPGRFSGRQFSNSRSEMNVSTLELGDSALYLCASSLVGQGFGDTQYFGPGTRLTVL.

The chain joins TRBV7-6 to TRBJ2-5; 14 bases agree with TRBD2. Unmatched junction bases numbered 10, after V lost 5 bases and J lost 5 bases. CDR1 and CDR2 (germline): SGHVS, FNYEAQ. This CDR3 is 17 amino acids long. The CDR3 loop is CASSAKTSGRGLETQYF. The CDR3 DNA reads as TGTGCCAGCAGCGCAAAGACTAGCGGGAGGGGTTTGGAGACCCAGTACTTC.

V is TRBV7-3 and J is TRBJ2-1; 8 positions agree with TRBD1. This CDR3 has 13 amino acids. Germline CDR1 and CDR2: SGHTA and FQGTGA. The trim removed 2 bases at V and 9 bases at J, leaving 3 bases unmatched. The CDR3 DNA sequence: TGTGCCAGCAGCTTATTCCAGGGGGCTGAGCAGTTCTTC. It specifies CASSLFQGAEQFF. Full variable domain (outside the CDR3, taken from reference TRBV7-3 and TRBJ2-1): GAGVSQTPSNKVTEKGKYVELRCDPISGHTALYWYRQSLGQGPEFLIYFQGTGAADDSGLPNDRFFAVRPEGSVSTLKIQRTERGDSAVYLCASSLFQGAEQFFGPGTRLTVL.

There are a few counts of this clone. The genes are TRBV2 and TRBJ2-7; TRBD1 matches at 8 bases. Trimming at V came to 6 bases and at J to 0 bases, leaving 13 bases not matched to a gene. The germline V gene has CDR1 SNHLY and CDR2 FYNNEI. The CDR3 runs to 17 residues. DNA for the CDR3: TGTGCCAGCAGGGGCCGACAGGGGAAAGGAAGCTCCTACGAGCAGTACTTC. The encoded protein is CASRGRQGKGSSYEQYF.

This clone was observed a single time. The CDR3 DNA reads as TGTGCCAGCAGCACGCTCCAGGGTGAAAGGTACTACACCTTC. It codes for CASSTLQGERYYTF. The chain uses TRBV27 and TRBJ1-2; the D gene is possibly TRBD1 (5 bases). Germline V lookup: CDR1 MNHEY, CDR2 SMNVEV (reference sequence). Trimming shortened V by 6 bases and J by 10 bases, and 21 bases separated the two germline ends. CDR3 size: 14 residues.

V usage is TRBV29-1 and J usage is TRBJ2-1; tentatively, D is TRBD1 (6 bases). CDR3 length: 13 residues. CDR1 is SQVTM and CDR2 is ANQGSEA in the germline V gene. The V end was cut by 5 bases, the J end by 3 bases, with 11 bases between. The CDR3 protein is CSVMRQVYNEQFF. DNA of the CDR3: TGCAGCGTTATGCGACAGGTCTACAATGAGCAGTTCTTC.

The chain has TRBV19 and TRBJ2-1, with 7 bases matching TRBD2. The CDR3 length is 14 residues. Germline V CDR1 and CDR2: LNHDA, SQIVND (reference sequence). Unmatched junction bases numbered 4, after V lost 7 bases and J lost 1 base. CDR3 amino acids: CASNLAASYNEQFF. As DNA, the CDR3 is TGTGCCAGTAACCTAGCGGCTTCCTACAATGAGCAGTTCTTC.